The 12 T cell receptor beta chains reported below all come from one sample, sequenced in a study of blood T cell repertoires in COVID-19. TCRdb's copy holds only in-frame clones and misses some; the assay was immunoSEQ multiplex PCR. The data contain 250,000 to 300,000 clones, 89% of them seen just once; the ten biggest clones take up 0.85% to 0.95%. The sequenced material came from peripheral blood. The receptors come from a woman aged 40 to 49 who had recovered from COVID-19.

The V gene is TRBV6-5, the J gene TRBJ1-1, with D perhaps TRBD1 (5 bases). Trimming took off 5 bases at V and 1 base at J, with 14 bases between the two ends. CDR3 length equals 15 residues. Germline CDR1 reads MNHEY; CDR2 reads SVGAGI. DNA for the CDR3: TGTGCCAGCAGTACTCTTCCCGACAGGAACACTGAAGCTTTCTTT. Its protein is CASSTLPDRNTEAFF.

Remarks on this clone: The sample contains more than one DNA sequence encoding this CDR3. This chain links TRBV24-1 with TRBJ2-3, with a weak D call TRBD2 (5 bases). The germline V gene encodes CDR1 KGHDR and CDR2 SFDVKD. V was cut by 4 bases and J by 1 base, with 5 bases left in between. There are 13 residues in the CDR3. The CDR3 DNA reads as TGTGCCACCAGTGACGGGGGCACAGATACGCAGTATTTT. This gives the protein CATSDGGTDTQYF.

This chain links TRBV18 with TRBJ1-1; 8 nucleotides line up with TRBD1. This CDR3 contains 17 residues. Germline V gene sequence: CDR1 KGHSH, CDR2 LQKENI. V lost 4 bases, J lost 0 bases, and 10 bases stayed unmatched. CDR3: CASSLNPGGGMNTEAFF. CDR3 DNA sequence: TGTGCCAGCTCACTCAATCCAGGGGGCGGGATGAACACTGAAGCTTTCTTT.

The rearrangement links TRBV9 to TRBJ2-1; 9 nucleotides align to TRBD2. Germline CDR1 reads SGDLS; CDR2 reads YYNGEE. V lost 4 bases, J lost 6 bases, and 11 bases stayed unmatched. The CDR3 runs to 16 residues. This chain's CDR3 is CASSNRGSGSPNEQFF. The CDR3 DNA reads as TGTGCCAGCAGCAACCGGGGTAGCGGGAGCCCCAATGAGCAGTTCTTC.

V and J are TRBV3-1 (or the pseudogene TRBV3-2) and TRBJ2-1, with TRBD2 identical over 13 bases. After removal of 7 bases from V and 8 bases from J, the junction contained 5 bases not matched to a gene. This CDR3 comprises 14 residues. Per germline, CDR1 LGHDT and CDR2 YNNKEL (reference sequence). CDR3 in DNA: TGTGCCAGCACCGGACTAGCGGGAGTCCATGAGCAGTTCTTC. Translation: CASTGLAGVHEQFF.

Written as DNA, the CDR3 is TGTGCCAGCAGTCCCCGAGGGCAACCCAGCCGAGGCCTTTACTCTGGGGCCAACGTCCTGACTTTC. Translation: CASSPRGQPSRGLYSGANVLTF. The chain employs TRBV11-2 and TRBJ2-6; D perhaps matches TRBD2 (5 bases). The CDR3 is 22 residues long. Germline CDR1 reads SGHAT; CDR2 reads FQNNGV. Trimming removed 6 bases at V and 0 bases at J, with 30 bases between.

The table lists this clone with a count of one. CDR3 nucleotide sequence: TGTGCCACCAGCAGGGATAGGGTTAGGGGCACTGAAGCTTTCTTT. This sequence encodes CATSRDRVRGTEAFF. This rearrangement joins TRBV15 to TRBJ1-1, with D maybe TRBD1 (5 bases). Per the germline V gene, CDR1 is LNHNV and CDR2 is YYDKDF (reference sequence). The CDR3 is made up of 15 amino acids. Trimming stripped 3 bases from V and 4 bases from J, with 15 bases between.

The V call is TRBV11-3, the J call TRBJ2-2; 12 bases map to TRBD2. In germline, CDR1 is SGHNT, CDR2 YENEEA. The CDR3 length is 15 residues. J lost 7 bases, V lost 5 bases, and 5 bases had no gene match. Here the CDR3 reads CASSGLAGHVGELFF. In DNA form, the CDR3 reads TGTGCCAGCAGCGGACTAGCGGGACATGTCGGGGAGCTGTTTTTT.

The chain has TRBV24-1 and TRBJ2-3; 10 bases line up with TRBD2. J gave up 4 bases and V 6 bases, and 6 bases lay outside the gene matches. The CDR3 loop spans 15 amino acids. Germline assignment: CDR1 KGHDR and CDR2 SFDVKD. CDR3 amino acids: CATSPTSGYADTQYF. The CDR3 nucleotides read TGTGCCACCAGTCCGACTAGCGGGTACGCAGATACGCAGTATTTT.

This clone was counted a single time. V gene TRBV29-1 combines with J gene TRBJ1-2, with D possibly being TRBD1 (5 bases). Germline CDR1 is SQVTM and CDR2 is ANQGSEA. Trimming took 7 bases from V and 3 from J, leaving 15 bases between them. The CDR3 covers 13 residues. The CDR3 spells CSAPGGNDYGYTF. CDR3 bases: TGCAGCGCCCCCGGGGGGAACGACTATGGCTACACCTTC.

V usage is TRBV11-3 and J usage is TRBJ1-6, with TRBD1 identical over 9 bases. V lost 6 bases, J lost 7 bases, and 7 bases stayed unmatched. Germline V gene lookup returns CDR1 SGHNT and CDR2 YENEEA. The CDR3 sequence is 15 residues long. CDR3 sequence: CASSGPGQGNSPLHF. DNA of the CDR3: TGTGCCAGCAGTGGCCCGGGACAGGGAAATTCACCCCTCCACTTT.

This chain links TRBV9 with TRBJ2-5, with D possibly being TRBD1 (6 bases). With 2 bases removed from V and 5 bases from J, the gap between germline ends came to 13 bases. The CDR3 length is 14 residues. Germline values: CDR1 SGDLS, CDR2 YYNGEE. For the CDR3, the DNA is TGTGCCAGCAGCGTCGACAGGTGGGGGGAGACCCAGTACTTC. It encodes CASSVDRWGETQYF.